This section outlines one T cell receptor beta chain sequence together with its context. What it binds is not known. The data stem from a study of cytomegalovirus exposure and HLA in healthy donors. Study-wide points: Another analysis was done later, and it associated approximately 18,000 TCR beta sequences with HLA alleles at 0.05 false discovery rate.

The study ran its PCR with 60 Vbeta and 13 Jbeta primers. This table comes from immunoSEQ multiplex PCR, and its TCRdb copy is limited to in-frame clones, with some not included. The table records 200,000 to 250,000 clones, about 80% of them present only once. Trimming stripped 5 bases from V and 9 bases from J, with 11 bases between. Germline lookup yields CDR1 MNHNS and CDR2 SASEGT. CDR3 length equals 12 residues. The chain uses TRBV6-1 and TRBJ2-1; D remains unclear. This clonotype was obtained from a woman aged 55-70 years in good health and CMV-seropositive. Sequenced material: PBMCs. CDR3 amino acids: CASSTVLAEQFF. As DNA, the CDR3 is TGTGCCAGCAGTACAGTGCTCGCTGAGCAGTTCTTC.